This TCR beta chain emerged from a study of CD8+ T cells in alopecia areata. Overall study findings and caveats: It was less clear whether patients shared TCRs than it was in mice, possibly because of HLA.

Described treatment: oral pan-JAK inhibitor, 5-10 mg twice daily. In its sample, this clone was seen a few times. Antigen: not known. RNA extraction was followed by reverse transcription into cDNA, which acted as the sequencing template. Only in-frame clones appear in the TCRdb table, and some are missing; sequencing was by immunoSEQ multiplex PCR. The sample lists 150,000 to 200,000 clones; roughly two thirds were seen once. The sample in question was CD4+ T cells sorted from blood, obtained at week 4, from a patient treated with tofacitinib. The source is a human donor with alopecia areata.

CDR3 bases: TGTGCCAGCAGTCTTGTTCGCGACCGAGGTGGTACGCAGTATTTT. It translates to CASSLVRDRGGTQYF. The rearrangement joins TRBV5-4 to TRBJ2-3, with D unresolved. The CDR3 is made up of 15 amino acids. CDR1 and CDR2 from the germline V gene are SGHNT and YYREEE (reference sequence). Trimming pared 5 bases from V and 8 bases from J, leaving 21 bases between.